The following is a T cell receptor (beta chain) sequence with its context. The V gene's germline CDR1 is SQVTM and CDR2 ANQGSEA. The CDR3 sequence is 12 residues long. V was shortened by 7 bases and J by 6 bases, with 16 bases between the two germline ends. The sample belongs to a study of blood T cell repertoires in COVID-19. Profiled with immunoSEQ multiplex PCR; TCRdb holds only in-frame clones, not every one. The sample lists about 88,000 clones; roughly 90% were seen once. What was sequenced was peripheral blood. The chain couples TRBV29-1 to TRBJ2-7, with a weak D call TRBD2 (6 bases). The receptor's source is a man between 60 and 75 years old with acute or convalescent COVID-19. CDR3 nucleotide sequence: TGCAGCGCGGAGGGTGACAGCAGCGAGCAGTACTTC. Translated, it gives CSAEGDSSEQYF.